The entry that follows covers one TCR beta chain sequence. This clone has only one observation. No antigen is known for it. Base qualities are not provided; no much larger clone lies one nucleotide away. The data were obtained in a study of chemoradiotherapy in HPV16-positive cancers (dated by TCRdb to the early 2020s). Describing the broader study: Using functional T-cell assays on cells from a couple of HPV16-positive patients, the researchers defined candidate HPV-specific T-cell clones and common TCR motifs. The study asked whether T-cell immunity against the HPV oncoproteins E6 and E7 changes during chemoradiotherapy and whether it affects survival. The candidate HPV-specific TCRs and motifs were then tracked in TCR repertoires from 86 patients with HPV-related cancers.

Reading from cysteine to phenylalanine, the CDR3 counts 13 amino acids. Solely the CDR3 DNA is kept, with 39 bases framed from the first base. CDR1 and CDR2, looked up from the germline V gene, are LGHNA and YSLEER. From V the trimming removes 3 bases and from J it removes 6 bases, while the gene matches leave 4 bases of the junction unaccounted for. Points the paper makes about the study in general: In HPV16-positive patients, expansion of HPV-responsive T cells during chemoradiotherapy was associated with improved recurrence-free survival. Expansion of candidate HPV-specific clones and E7-related TCR motifs was observed in the tumor microenvironment during treatment, whereas no such expansion was observed for non-HPV-specific T cells. The survival association was reported for HPV16-positive patients, and the functional definition of HPV-specific T cells was derived from only two HPV16-positive patients.

Repertoires were sampled multiple times during chemoradiotherapy, which allowed clonal expansion in the tumor microenvironment to be followed. The library was produced with the immunoSEQ multiplex PCR assay. The immuneACCESS repertoire file appears here via TCRdb, limited to in-frame rearrangements. These files lack a portion of the clones; in checked studies, under half of the deficit traces to unresolved V genes, and the cause of the others is not known. The sample table shows about 4,300 clones, and about four fifths are seen once. The ten most abundant clones make up 8% to 9% of the sample. This sequence uses TRBV4-3 and TRBJ1-1, with TRBD1 matching 7 junction bases. The receptor comes from a human donor with HPV-associated anogenital cancer. Sequenced here: tumor tissue, sampled from a patient who underwent chemoradiotherapy. CDR3 protein: CASSHVGTAEAFF. The DNA reads as follows: TGCGCCAGCAGCCACGTAGGGACAGCTGAAGCTTTCTTT.